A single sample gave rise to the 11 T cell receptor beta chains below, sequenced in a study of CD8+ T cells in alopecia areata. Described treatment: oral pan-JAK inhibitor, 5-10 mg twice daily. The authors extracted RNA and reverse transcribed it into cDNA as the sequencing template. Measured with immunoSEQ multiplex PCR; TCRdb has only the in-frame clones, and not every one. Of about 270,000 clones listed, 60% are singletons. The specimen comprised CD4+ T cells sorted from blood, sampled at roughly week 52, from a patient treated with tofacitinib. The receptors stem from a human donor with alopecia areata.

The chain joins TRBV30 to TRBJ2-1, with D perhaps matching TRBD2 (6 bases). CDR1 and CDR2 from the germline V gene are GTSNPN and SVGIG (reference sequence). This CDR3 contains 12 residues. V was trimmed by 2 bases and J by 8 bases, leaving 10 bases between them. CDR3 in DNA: TGTGCCTGGAGTACTAGGAGGGATGAGCAGTTCTTC. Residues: CAWSTRRDEQFF.

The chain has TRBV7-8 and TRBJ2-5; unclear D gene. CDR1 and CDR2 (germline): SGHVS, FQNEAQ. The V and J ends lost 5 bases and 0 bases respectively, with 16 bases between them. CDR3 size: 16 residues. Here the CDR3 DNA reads TGTGCCAGCAGCCCACGATCCGTCTCGTACCAAGAGACCCAGTACTTC. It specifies CASSPRSVSYQETQYF.

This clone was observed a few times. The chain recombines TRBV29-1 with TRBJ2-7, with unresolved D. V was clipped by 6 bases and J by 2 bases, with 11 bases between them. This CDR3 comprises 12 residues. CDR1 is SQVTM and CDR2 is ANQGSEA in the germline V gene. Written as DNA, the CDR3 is TGCAGCGTCAAAGAATCAGCCTACGAGCAGTACTTC. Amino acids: CSVKESAYEQYF.

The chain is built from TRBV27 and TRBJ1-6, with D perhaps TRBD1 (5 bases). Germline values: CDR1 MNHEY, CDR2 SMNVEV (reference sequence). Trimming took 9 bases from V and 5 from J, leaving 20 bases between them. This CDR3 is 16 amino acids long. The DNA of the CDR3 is TGTGCCAGTGCCACCGCGTCGGGACGGCATAATTCACCCCTCCACTTT. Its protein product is CASATASGRHNSPLHF.

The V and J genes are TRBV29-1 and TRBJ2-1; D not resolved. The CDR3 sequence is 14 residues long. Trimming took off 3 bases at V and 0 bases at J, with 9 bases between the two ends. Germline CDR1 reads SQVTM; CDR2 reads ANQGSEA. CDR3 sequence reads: CSVETPSSYNEQFF. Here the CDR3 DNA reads TGCAGCGTTGAGACGCCCAGCTCCTACAATGAGCAGTTCTTC.

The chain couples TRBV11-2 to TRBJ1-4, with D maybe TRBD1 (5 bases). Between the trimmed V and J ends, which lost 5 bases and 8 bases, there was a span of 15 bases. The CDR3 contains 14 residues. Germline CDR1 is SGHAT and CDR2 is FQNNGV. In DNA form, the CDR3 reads TGTGCCAGCAGCCTCGCAGGGAGTAACGAAAAACTGTTTTTT. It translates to CASSLAGSNEKLFF. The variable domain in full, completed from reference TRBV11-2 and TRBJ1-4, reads EAGVAQSPRYKIIEKRQSVAFWCNPISGHATLYWYQQILGQGPKLLIQFQNNGVVDDSQLPKDRFSAERLKGVDSTLKIQPAKLEDSAVYLCASSLAGSNEKLFFGSGTQLSVL.

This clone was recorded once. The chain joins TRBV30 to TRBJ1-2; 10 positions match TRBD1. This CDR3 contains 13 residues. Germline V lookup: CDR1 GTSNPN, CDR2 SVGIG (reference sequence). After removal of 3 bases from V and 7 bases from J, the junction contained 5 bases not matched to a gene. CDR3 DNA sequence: TGTGCCTGGAGCGCGACAGGGGGCTCTGGCTACACCTTC. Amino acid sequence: CAWSATGGSGYTF.

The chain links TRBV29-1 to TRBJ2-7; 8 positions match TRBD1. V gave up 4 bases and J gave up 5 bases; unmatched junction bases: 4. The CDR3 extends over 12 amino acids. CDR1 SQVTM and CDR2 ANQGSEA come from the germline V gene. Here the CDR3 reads CSVARQGNEQYF. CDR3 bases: TGCAGCGTTGCCCGACAGGGGAACGAGCAGTACTTC.

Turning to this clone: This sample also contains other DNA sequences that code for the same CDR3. The CDR3 bases are TGTGCCAGCAGCTTATCCGGAACAGATACGCAGTATTTT. This encodes CASSLSGTDTQYF. The rearrangement links TRBV7-9 to TRBJ2-3; D unresolved. V was pared by 2 bases and J by 3 bases, with 6 bases between. This CDR3 has 13 residues. Germline V gives CDR1 SEHNR, CDR2 FQNEAQ (reference sequence).

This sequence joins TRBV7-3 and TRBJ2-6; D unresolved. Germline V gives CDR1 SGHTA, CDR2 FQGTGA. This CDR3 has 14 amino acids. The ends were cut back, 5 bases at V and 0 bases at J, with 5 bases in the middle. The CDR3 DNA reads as TGTGCCAGCAGCGGGTACTCTGGGGCCAACGTCCTGACTTTC. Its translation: CASSGYSGANVLTF.

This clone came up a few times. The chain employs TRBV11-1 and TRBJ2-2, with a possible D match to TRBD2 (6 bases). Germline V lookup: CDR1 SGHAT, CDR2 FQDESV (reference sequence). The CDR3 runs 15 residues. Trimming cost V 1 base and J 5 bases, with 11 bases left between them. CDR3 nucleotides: TGTGCCAGCAGCTTAGAGCCCCGGGGGACCGGGGAGCTGTTTTTT. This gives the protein CASSLEPRGTGELFF.